This T cell receptor beta chain was found in a study of T cell changes during pregnancy in multiple sclerosis. V gave up 0 bases and J gave up 6 bases, with 10 bases separating them. Germline V gene data show CDR1 as MNHNY and CDR2 as SVGAGI (reference sequence). The CDR3 has 14 amino acids. This clone appeared a single time. Generated by immunoSEQ multiplex PCR, the TCRdb table keeps only in-frame clones and is missing some. The data hold tens of thousands of clones, with around 90% observed a single time. The source is a female donor with multiple sclerosis, enrolled in a pregnancy study. The rearrangement uses TRBV6-6 and TRBJ2-3; TRBD1 might be the D (5 bases). The starting material was CD8+ T cells from peripheral blood mononuclear cells, obtained in the first trimester of pregnancy. The CDR3 nucleotides read TGTGCCAGCAGTTACTCTAAGGGGCTCGATACGCAGTATTTT. This codes for CASSYSKGLDTQYF.